The 5 T cell receptor beta chains listed next were all sequenced from one sample in a study of response to subunit inactivated influenza vaccine. Each CDR3 protein gets one entry after TCRdb re-called the RT-PCR reads with MiXCR. The table records around 750,000 distinct CDR3 sequences, 21% of them present only once. Sequenced material: PBMCs from blood, taken 5 days after vaccination. The receptor source for this set is a man between 50 and 59 years old who received an inactivated influenza vaccine.

This clonotype was detected many times. The chain couples TRBV9 to TRBJ2-2; D remains unclear. CDR3 length equals 12 residues. V lost 8 bases, J lost 3 bases, and 8 bases lay in between. CDR1 is SGDLS, CDR2 YYNGEE, per germline. CDR3 loop: CASTPYTGELFF. The CDR3 DNA sequence: TGTGCCAGTACACCATACACCGGGGAGCTGTTTTTT.

This clonotype was counted ten times or more. The genes are TRBV27 and TRBJ2-2, with a possible D match to TRBD1 (6 bases). This CDR3 contains 13 residues. Germline assignment: CDR1 MNHEY and CDR2 SMNVEV (reference sequence). The V and J ends lost 6 bases and 6 bases respectively, with 11 bases between them. CDR3 nucleotides: TGTGCCAGCAGCCAGGGGTTCGCCGGGGAGCTGTTTTTT. It yields the protein CASSQGFAGELFF.

This clonotype came up a few times. The rearrangement joins TRBV7-4 to TRBJ2-7; either TRBD1 or TRBD2 may fit D (5 bases each). CDR3 length: 16 residues. The V end lost 4 bases, the J end lost 4 bases, and 20 bases lay between the germline ends. Looked up from germline, CDR1 is SGHVT and CDR2 is SQSDAQ. CDR3 nucleotide sequence: TGTGCCAGCAGCTCTGCCTGGGGGTATATCTCTTACGAGCAGTACTTC. Amino acids: CASSSAWGYISYEQYF. Complete variable domain (other parts from reference TRBV7-4 and TRBJ2-7): GAGVSQSPRYKVAKRGRDVALRCDSISGHVTLYWYRQTLGQGSEVLTYSQSDAQRDKSGRPSGRFSAERPERSVSTLKIQRTEQGDSAVYLCASSSAWGYISYEQYFGPGTRLTVT.

This chain joins TRBV5-8 and TRBJ1-6; 7 bases agree with TRBD1. Germline V gives CDR1 SGHTS, CDR2 YDEGEE. After removal of 4 bases from V and 6 bases from J, the junction contained 7 bases not matched to a gene. This CDR3 is built from 15 residues. The CDR3 DNA reads TGTGCCAGCAGCCGTACAGGGGCGGGTAATTCACCCCTCCACTTT. Protein product: CASSRTGAGNSPLHF.

The V call is TRBV7-6, the J call TRBJ1-1; no definite D call. The CDR3 sequence is 15 residues long. Looked up from germline, CDR1 is SGHVS and CDR2 is FNYEAQ. Trimming cost V 4 bases and J 1 base, with 13 bases left between them. The CDR3: CASSSEPGENTEAFF. CDR3 coding DNA: TGTGCCAGCAGCTCAGAACCGGGAGAGAACACTGAAGCTTTCTTT.